Listed below are T cell receptor beta chains from one sample, sequenced in a study of blood T cell repertoires in COVID-19. Sequencing used immunoSEQ multiplex PCR; TCRdb keeps in-frame clones, though not all of them. The sample has around 700,000 clones, around 89% seen once. The source material was peripheral blood. These receptors originate from a woman between 18 and 30 years old with acute or convalescent COVID-19. CDR3s include the opening cysteine and the closing phenylalanine or tryptophan. The D gene is left open where the match is weak. Clone size is stated in some rows and not others, as once, few, many or a class when expanded.

j_gene | len | abundance | v_gene | d_gene | CDR3aa | CDR3nt
TRBJ2-7 | 14 | NA | TRBV5-1 | NA | CASSIGTRTYEQYF | TGCGCCAGCAGCATCGGGACACGGACCTACGAGCAGTACTTC
TRBJ1-3 | 15 | NA | TRBV15 | TRBD1 | CATSDGTVSGNTIYF | TGTGCCACCAGCGACGGGACAGTCTCTGGAAACACCATATATTTT
TRBJ1-4 | 15 | NA | TRBV19 | TRBD1 | CASSTRDRVNEKLFF | TGTGCCAGTAGTACCCGGGACAGGGTTAATGAAAAACTGTTTTTT
TRBJ2-2 | 18 | NA | TRBV7-3 | NA | CASSFPQGRGQNTGELFF | TGTGCCAGCAGCTTCCCTCAGGGCAGGGGCCAGAACACCGGGGAGCTGTTTTTT
TRBJ1-2 | 14 | NA | TRBV6-2/TRBV6-3 | TRBD1 | CASSRDRTNYGYTF | TGTGCCAGCAGTCGGGACAGGACTAACTATGGCTACACCTTC
TRBJ1-1 | 15 | NA | TRBV28 | NA | CASSLFRLDRLTAFF | TGTGCCAGCAGTTTATTTCGCCTCGACAGGTTAACGGCTTTCTTT
TRBJ1-2 | 14 | NA | TRBV7-2 | TRBD1 | CASSLGQGLYGYTF | TGTGCCAGCAGCTTAGGACAGGGATTATATGGCTACACCTTC
TRBJ1-2 | 15 | NA | TRBV9 | NA | CASKTPGSNPGGYTF | TGTGCCAGCAAGACACCGGGATCGAATCCGGGTGGCTACACCTTC
TRBJ1-2 | 13 | NA | TRBV19 | NA | CASNEGVNYGYTF | TGTGCCAGTAATGAGGGGGTGAACTATGGCTACACCTTC
TRBJ1-1 | 18 | NA | TRBV7-6 | TRBD1 | CASSLDPPGTELNTEAFF | TGTGCCAGCAGCTTAGATCCCCCCGGGACAGAATTGAACACTGAAGCTTTCTTT
TRBJ1-3 | 14 | NA | TRBV7-3 | NA | CASSPGTSGNTIYF | TGTGCCAGCAGCCCGGGGACTTCTGGAAACACCATATATTTT
TRBJ2-7 | 13 | NA | TRBV5-1 | NA | CASSLGTVYEQYF | TGCGCCAGCAGCTTGGGGACAGTTTACGAGCAGTACTTC
TRBJ1-2 | 15 | NA | TRBV23-1 | NA | CASSHAGGTNYGYTF | TGCGCCAGCAGTCACGCGGGGGGGACTAACTATGGCTACACCTTC
TRBJ2-7 | 13 | NA | TRBV29-1 | NA | CSAGAQAGYEQYF | TGCAGCGCCGGTGCCCAAGCAGGCTACGAGCAGTACTTC
TRBJ2-3 | 14 | NA | TRBV20-1 | NA | CSASRSRSTDTQYF | TGCAGTGCTAGTCGGTCCCGTTCCACAGATACGCAGTATTTT
TRBJ2-7 | 17 | once | TRBV11-2 | TRBD1 | CASSFRGDRGLSYEQYF | TGTGCCAGCAGCTTCCGGGGGGACAGGGGGTTATCCTACGAGCAGTACTTC
TRBJ2-1 | 17 | NA | TRBV7-3 | TRBD1 | CASSSTQGQGSYNEQFF | TGTGCCAGCAGCTCGACCCAGGGACAGGGCTCCTACAATGAGCAGTTCTTC
TRBJ2-2 | 15 | NA | TRBV9 | NA | CASSNRDTLTGELFF | TGTGCCAGCAGCAACCGGGACACCCTCACCGGGGAGCTGTTTTTT
TRBJ1-1 | 16 | NA | TRBV7-2 | TRBD1 | CASSSQDRGGWTEAFF | TGTGCCAGCAGCTCCCAGGACAGGGGTGGTTGGACTGAAGCTTTCTTT
TRBJ1-1 | 14 | NA | TRBV18 | NA | CASSPPREGVGSFF | TGTGCCAGCTCACCACCAAGGGAGGGTGTTGGGTCTTTCTTT
TRBJ2-1 | 16 | NA | TRBV7-3 | TRBD2 | CASSLMGLAGGMGKFF | TGTGCCAGCAGCTTAATGGGACTAGCGGGGGGAATGGGGAAGTTCTTC
TRBJ2-1 | 15 | NA | TRBV4-2 | TRBD1 | CASSHRDRGYDEQFF | TGTGCCAGCAGTCACCGGGACAGGGGGTACGATGAGCAGTTCTTC
TRBJ1-1 | 13 | NA | TRBV11-2 | TRBD1 | CASSGQGRTEAFF | TGTGCCAGCAGCGGACAGGGAAGGACTGAAGCTTTCTTT
TRBJ2-3 | 16 | few | TRBV6-4 | TRBD2 | CASQVSAGGHGDTQYF | TGTGCCAGCCAAGTTTCTGCGGGGGGGCATGGAGATACGCAGTATTTT
TRBJ2-3 | 15 | NA | TRBV5-1 | TRBD2 | CASSLSGGGTDTQYF | TGCGCCAGCAGCTTAAGCGGGGGGGGCACAGATACGCAGTATTTT
TRBJ2-7 | 12 | NA | TRBV28 | NA | CASSNWPYEQYF | TGTGCCAGCAGTAATTGGCCCTACGAGCAGTACTTC
TRBJ2-1 | 17 | NA | TRBV7-3 | NA | CASSLTRSGEGYNEQFF | TGTGCCAGCAGCTTAACGAGGTCAGGGGAGGGGTACAATGAGCAGTTCTTC
TRBJ1-3 | 14 | NA | TRBV3-1/TRBV3-2 | NA | CASSQGGAGNTIYF | TGTGCCAGCAGCCAAGGGGGCGCCGGAAACACCATATATTTT
TRBJ1-5 | 11 | NA | TRBV7-9 | NA | CASAVRQPQHF | TGTGCCAGCGCGGTACGTCAGCCCCAGCATTTT
TRBJ2-7 | 16 | once | TRBV6-5 | TRBD1 | CASSYLRTGNSYEQYF | TGTGCCAGCAGTTACCTTAGGACAGGGAATTCCTACGAGCAGTACTTC
TRBJ1-1 | 13 | NA | TRBV11-2 | NA | CASSVPTGLRAFF | TGTGCCAGCAGCGTACCGACAGGCCTCAGGGCTTTCTTT
TRBJ2-2 | 14 | NA | TRBV5-4 | TRBD2 | CATQTSGGSGELFF | TGTGCCACCCAGACTAGCGGGGGATCCGGGGAGCTGTTTTTT
TRBJ2-2 | 16 | NA | TRBV7-2 | NA | CASSLIGLSNTGELFF | TGTGCCAGCAGCTTAATCGGACTATCGAACACCGGGGAGCTGTTTTTT
TRBJ2-7 | 13 | NA | TRBV6-5 | TRBD1 | CASSRDRLYEQYF | TGTGCCAGCAGCCGGGACAGATTATACGAGCAGTACTTC
TRBJ1-2 | 15 | NA | TRBV3-1/TRBV3-2 | NA | CASSQGRGLNYGYTF | TGTGCCAGCAGCCAAGGGCGGGGTCTTAACTATGGCTACACCTTC
TRBJ2-3 | 16 | NA | TRBV4-1 | TRBD2 | CASSPWTSSRKDTQYF | TGCGCCAGCAGCCCCTGGACTAGTTCGAGGAAAGATACGCAGTATTTT
TRBJ2-5 | 13 | NA | TRBV14 | NA | CAGDTSPEETQYF | TGTGCCGGGGACACGTCACCAGAAGAGACCCAGTACTTC
TRBJ2-2 | 16 | few | TRBV5-1 | TRBD2 | CASRQERGDLTGELFF | TGCGCCAGCAGGCAGGAGCGGGGGGACCTCACCGGGGAGCTGTTTTTT
TRBJ2-2 | 15 | NA | TRBV6-5 | NA | CATLPGTLNTGELFF | TGTGCCACCTTGCCCGGGACACTTAACACCGGGGAGCTGTTTTTT
TRBJ2-1 | 12 | NA | TRBV9 | NA | CASSVGWNEQFF | TGTGCCAGCAGCGTCGGGTGGAATGAGCAGTTCTTC
TRBJ2-7 | 15 | once | TRBV5-6 | TRBD1 | CASSWTGGGSYEQYF | TGTGCCAGCAGCTGGACAGGGGGGGGCTCCTACGAGCAGTACTTC
TRBJ1-2 | 11 | NA | TRBV6-5 | NA | CASSGDYGYTF | TGTGCCAGCTCAGGCGACTATGGCTACACCTTC
TRBJ2-2 | 18 | NA | TRBV12-5 | NA | CASDMGRERSWNTGELFF | TGTGCTAGTGATATGGGACGGGAGCGTTCGTGGAACACCGGGGAGCTGTTTTTT
TRBJ1-2 | 13 | once | TRBV5-1 | NA | CASSLWAGEGYTF | TGCGCCAGCAGCTTGTGGGCAGGGGAAGGCTACACCTTC
TRBJ2-1 | 14 | NA | TRBV3-1/TRBV3-2 | TRBD2 | CASSPSTSGNEQFF | TGTGCCAGCAGCCCCTCCACTAGCGGGAATGAGCAGTTCTTC
TRBJ2-3 | 14 | NA | TRBV29-1 | TRBD1 | CSARRQGASDTQYF | TGCAGCGCCCGGCGACAGGGGGCTTCAGATACGCAGTATTTT
TRBJ2-7 | 14 | NA | TRBV9 | TRBD1 | CVSSVGTAAYEQYF | TGTGTCAGCAGCGTGGGGACAGCGGCCTACGAGCAGTACTTC
TRBJ1-6 | 16 | NA | TRBV6-2/TRBV6-3 | NA | CASSYSAGAPNSPLHF | TGTGCCAGCAGTTACTCGGCAGGGGCTCCTAATTCACCCCTCCACTTT
TRBJ2-7 | 16 | NA | TRBV4-3 | TRBD2 | CASSQGPSGGTYEQYF | TGCGCCAGCAGCCAAGGTCCTAGCGGGGGGACCTACGAGCAGTACTTC
TRBJ1-3 | 18 | NA | TRBV5-1 | NA | CASSLSRMTPSPGNTIYF | TGCGCCAGCAGCCTCAGCCGAATGACTCCCTCTCCTGGAAACACCATATATTTT
TRBJ1-1 | 13 | NA | TRBV19 | NA | CASSTGANTEAFF | TGTGCCAGTAGTACAGGGGCGAACACTGAAGCTTTCTTT
TRBJ1-3 | 13 | NA | TRBV5-1 | TRBD1 | CASSRDSGNTIYF | TGCGCCAGCAGCCGGGACAGTGGAAACACCATATATTTT
TRBJ2-3 | 16 | NA | TRBV5-5 | TRBD2 | CASSLSGTTSTDTQYF | TGTGCCAGCAGCTTGTCCGGGACTACAAGCACAGATACGCAGTATTTT
TRBJ1-1 | 14 | NA | TRBV11-2 | NA | CASSPPTWNTEAFF | TGTGCCAGCAGCCCCCCCACATGGAACACTGAAGCTTTCTTT
TRBJ1-2 | 16 | NA | TRBV24-1 | NA | CATSDPGGVGVRDYTF | TGTGCCACCAGTGATCCCGGCGGTGTAGGGGTAAGGGACTACACCTTC
TRBJ2-1 | 16 | NA | TRBV11-3 | NA | CASSPRTGSSYNEQFF | TGTGCCAGCAGCCCACGGACTGGGAGCTCCTACAATGAGCAGTTCTTC
TRBJ1-2 | 13 | NA | TRBV6-6 | TRBD1 | CASSDRDAWGYTF | TGTGCCAGCAGCGACAGGGACGCGTGGGGCTACACCTTC
TRBJ1-1 | 15 | NA | TRBV5-8 | NA | CASTFRGNEDTEAFF | TGTGCCAGCACCTTTAGAGGGAACGAAGACACTGAAGCTTTCTTT
TRBJ2-5 | 13 | NA | TRBV6-4 | NA | CASSDGEKETQYF | TGTGCCAGCAGTGATGGTGAGAAGGAGACCCAGTACTTC